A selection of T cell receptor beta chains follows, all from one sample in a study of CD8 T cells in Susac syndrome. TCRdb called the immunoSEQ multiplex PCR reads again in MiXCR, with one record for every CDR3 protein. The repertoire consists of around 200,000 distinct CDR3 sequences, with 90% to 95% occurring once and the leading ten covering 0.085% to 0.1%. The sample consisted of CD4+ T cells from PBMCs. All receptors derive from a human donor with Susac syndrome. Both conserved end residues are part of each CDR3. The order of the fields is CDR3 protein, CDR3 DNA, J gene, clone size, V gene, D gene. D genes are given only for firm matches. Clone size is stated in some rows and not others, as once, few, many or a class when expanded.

CASSEPGPSLELFF | TGTGCCAGCAGTGAACCGGGACCCTCCCTTGAGCTGTTTTTT | TRBJ2-2 | NA | TRBV25-1 | NA
CASSLAHSTGELFF | TGTGCCAGCAGCCTAGCCCATAGCACCGGGGAGCTGTTTTTT | TRBJ2-2 | NA | TRBV3-1 | NA
CASSFLGGTYEQYF | TGTGCCAGCAGTTTTTTAGGCGGCACCTACGAGCAGTACTTC | TRBJ2-7 | NA | TRBV12-3/TRBV12-4 | NA
CASSQDGAYGYTF | TGCGCCAGCAGCCAAGATGGGGCGTATGGCTACACCTTC | TRBJ1-2 | NA | TRBV4-1 | NA
CASSGGESNQPQHF | TGTGCCAGCAGCGGAGGGGAAAGCAATCAGCCCCAGCATTTT | TRBJ1-5 | NA | TRBV9 | NA
CASSLDGGRYEQYF | TGTGCCAGCAGTCTCGATGGAGGGAGGTACGAGCAGTACTTC | TRBJ2-7 | NA | TRBV7-9 | NA
CASTAGGSYEQYF | TGTGCCAGCACCGCCGGAGGGTCCTACGAGCAGTACTTC | TRBJ2-7 | once | TRBV28 | NA
CASSLEIGGRDITYEQYF | TGTGCCAGCAGCTTGGAGATTGGTGGCCGGGACATAACCTACGAGCAGTACTTC | TRBJ2-7 | NA | TRBV5-4 | NA
CASSSQGVSYQPQHF | TGTGCCAGCAGTTCCCAGGGCGTTTCATATCAGCCCCAGCATTTT | TRBJ1-5 | NA | TRBV27 | NA
CASSSRWKNTGELFF | TGTGCCAGCAGTTCCCGTTGGAAGAACACCGGGGAGCTGTTTTTT | TRBJ2-2 | NA | TRBV27 | NA
CSARDMARDHQPQHF | TGCAGTGCTAGAGATATGGCCCGGGACCATCAGCCCCAGCATTTT | TRBJ1-5 | NA | TRBV20-1 | NA
CASSLRRGSGANVLTF | TGTGCCAGCAGTTTAAGGCGGGGCTCTGGGGCCAACGTCCTGACTTTC | TRBJ2-6 | NA | TRBV12-3/TRBV12-4 | NA
CASSEAPGSYLHTDTQYF | TGTGCCAGCAGTGAAGCCCCGGGCTCCTACCTCCACACAGATACGCAGTATTTT | TRBJ2-3 | NA | TRBV2 | NA
CASSGLRNTGELFF | TGTGCCAGTAGTGGGCTACGGAACACCGGGGAGCTGTTTTTT | TRBJ2-2 | NA | TRBV19 | NA
CAWSVVAGNTIYF | TGTGCCTGGAGTGTTGTAGCCGGAAACACCATATATTTT | TRBJ1-3 | NA | TRBV30 | NA
CATSRDVAGGGEQYF | TGTGCCACCAGCAGAGATGTGGCAGGGGGCGGCGAGCAGTACTTC | TRBJ2-7 | NA | TRBV15 | TRBD1
CASSKPWTGRDEKLFF | TGTGCCAGCAGTAAACCTTGGACAGGGAGGGATGAAAAACTGTTTTTT | TRBJ1-4 | NA | TRBV28 | TRBD1
CASSLIFPGETQYF | TGTGCCAGCAGCCTTATATTCCCTGGTGAGACCCAGTACTTC | TRBJ2-5 | NA | TRBV7-2 | NA
CASSLGGQGIYEQYF | TGTGCCAGCAGCTTAGGAGGTCAGGGGATCTACGAGCAGTACTTC | TRBJ2-7 | NA | TRBV7-2 | NA
CASSVAETGGNYEQYF | TGTGCCAGCAGCGTAGCTGAGACAGGGGGCAACTACGAGCAGTACTTC | TRBJ2-7 | once | TRBV9 | TRBD1
CASSLEGPPGDGYTF | TGCGCCAGCAGCTTGGAGGGACCTCCGGGGGACGGCTACACCTTC | TRBJ1-2 | NA | TRBV5-1 | NA
CASSIDRNSPLHF | TGTGCCAGCAGCATCGACAGAAATTCACCCCTCCACTTT | TRBJ1-6 | few | TRBV11-2 | NA
CASTRDSFGQPQHF | TGTGCCAGTACGAGGGACAGCTTCGGTCAGCCCCAGCATTTT | TRBJ1-5 | NA | TRBV19 | TRBD1